The clone carrying this T cell receptor (beta chain) was picked up a small number of times. What it binds is unknown. Here the gene names and germline are mouse. The study sorted pooled cutaneous lymph node cells by CD4, CD8alpha, NKG2D, NKG2ACE and other markers. This entry belongs to a study of CD8+ T cells in alopecia areata. Study overall: Skin from approximately 6-12-month-old C3H/HeJ graft donors with spontaneous alopecia went to roughly 6-10-week-old female C3H/HeJ mice.

Following RNA extraction, reverse transcription yielded cDNA that acted as the sequencing template. The method was immunoSEQ multiplex PCR; TCRdb's version includes in-frame clones alone and lacks a portion of them. The sample gives about 270,000 clones, none seen only once, and the top ten clones hold roughly 1.2%. Study-level results: When scalp samples are sequenced, resident alphabeta T cells of normal skin are also captured. Mice showed clearer TCR sharing than patients did, a gap that was possibly HLA-related.

Material: CD4+ T cells sorted from a lymph node. The sequence was collected from a C3H/HeJ mouse with alopecia areata. The strain's MHC: H2-k.

The part of the CDR3 DNA that was read is TGTGCCAGCAGTGACCCGGGACACCCCTAT. Translating gives CASSDPGHPY. The entire CDR3 protein reads CASSDPGHPYEQYF. The chain has TRBV13-3 and TRBJ2-7; tentative D call: TRBD1 (6 bases). The read terminates 4 residues before the CDR3 end, so the remaining end is supplied by the germline J gene. Trimming stripped 2 bases from V and 2 bases from J, with 11 bases between. This CDR3 region has 14 residues. Germline assignment: CDR1 NNHDY and CDR2 SYVADS.